The rows below give T cell receptor beta chains drawn from one sample of a study of PD-1 blockade in classical Hodgkin lymphoma. The data were produced by immunoSEQ multiplex PCR, yet TCRdb's version contains in-frame clones alone and is incomplete. The sample lists roughly 32,000 clones; roughly 82% were seen once. The sequencing used peripheral blood mononuclear cells (PBMCs), collected at baseline. The receptors here all came from a human donor with classical Hodgkin lymphoma. Each CDR3 is given with its conserved first and last residue. Each record gives: J gene, V gene, clone size, CDR3 protein. Size is omitted from some rows. Given values are once, few, many or a class for expanded clones.

>TRBJ1-2|TRBV7-2|.
CASSLAHGPSYGYTF
>TRBJ2-5|TRBV11-2|.
CASRAGAGETQYF
>TRBJ2-7|TRBV5-4|.
CASSFLAGGADEQYF
>TRBJ1-2|TRBV27|.
CASSLKGKANYGYTF
>TRBJ2-2|TRBV18|.
CASSPLTGSTGELFF
>TRBJ2-2|TRBV10-3|.
CAVRASGNTGELFF
>TRBJ2-3|TRBV5-1|.
CASSFEGQVADTQYF
>TRBJ2-5|TRBV7-3|.
CASSPGGGRWETQYF
>TRBJ1-3|TRBV10-2|.
CASSESTRMTGNTIYF
>TRBJ2-2|TRBV11-2|few
CASSSLQGFGELFF
>TRBJ1-1|TRBV2|.
CASSLQGTTGTSAFF
>TRBJ2-3|TRBV5-1|.
CASTPGQITDTQYF
>TRBJ1-4|TRBV4-3|.
CASSQEGRLNEKLFF
>TRBJ2-2|TRBV10-3|.
CAISAAGELFF
>TRBJ2-3|TRBV6-6|.
CASGGLAASTDTQYF
>TRBJ1-6|TRBV18|once
CASSQGARSPLHF
>TRBJ1-5|TRBV10-3|.
CAIRNTTGNNQPQHF
>TRBJ1-1|TRBV7-3|.
CASSSGPNTEAFF
>TRBJ2-7|TRBV2|.
CASSDKRVGEQYF
>TRBJ2-1|TRBV4-3|.
CASSQEEIRDRGYNEQFF
>TRBJ1-1|TRBV12-5|.
CASGVDNLNTEAFF
>TRBJ1-1|TRBV2|.
CASSVLGTEAFF
>TRBJ1-3|TRBV16|.
CASSHGQDDSGNTIYF
>TRBJ2-2|TRBV30|.
CAWSGAATGELFF
>TRBJ1-1|TRBV6-5|.
CASSYEGSNTEAFF
>TRBJ1-1|TRBV10-3|.
CAISEYEESTEAFF
>TRBJ1-2|TRBV7-6|.
CASSPTGGSPGYGYTF
>TRBJ2-1|TRBV5-8|.
CASSSGTAFYNEQFF
>TRBJ1-2|TRBV9|.
CASSVGAGDNYGYTF